Below are 27 T cell receptor beta chains sequenced from a single sample in a study of blood T cell repertoires in COVID-19. Some clones are missing from TCRdb's copy, which holds only in-frame ones; the method was immunoSEQ multiplex PCR. This sample has 400,000 to 500,000 clones, with roughly 90% found just once. Sequenced: PBMCs or T cells enriched from blood (not recorded which). The receptors here all came from a middle-aged woman who had recovered from COVID-19.

The rearrangement uses TRBV5-1 and TRBJ1-4, with 7 bases matching TRBD1. The length of the CDR3 is 15 residues. Looked up from germline, CDR1 is SGHRS and CDR2 is YFSETQ. The ends lost 2 bases at V and 3 bases at J; junction bases unmatched: 4. The CDR3, as DNA: TGCGCCAGCAGCTTTAGACAGGGAGCTAATGAAAAACTGTTTTTT. This gives the protein CASSFRQGANEKLFF.

The chain combines TRBV6-5 with TRBJ2-1; TRBD1 might be the D (7 bases). CDR1 and CDR2 (germline): MNHEY, SVGAGI. This CDR3 spans 16 amino acids. V was shortened by 4 bases and J by 4 bases, with 17 bases between the two germline ends. The CDR3 nucleotides are TGTGCCAGCAGTTTCGAGGGGGCTAGCGTATACAATGAGCAGTTCTTC. Its protein is CASSFEGASVYNEQFF.

The V call is TRBV6-2 or TRBV6-3, the J call TRBJ2-1, with D perhaps TRBD2 (5 bases). Trimming took off 5 bases at V and 13 bases at J, with 24 bases between the two ends. The CDR3 is 15 residues long. CDR1 is MNHEY and CDR2 is SVGEGT in the germline V gene. CDR3 DNA sequence: TGTGCCAGCAGTCCCATCACTGAGAACCGGCGGGCCCAGTTCTTC. Its protein is CASSPITENRRAQFF.

This clone has only one observation. The CDR3 loop reads CASSPGTGGEQYF. In DNA, the CDR3 is TGTGCCAGCAGCCCCGGGACAGGGGGCGAGCAGTACTTC. The rearrangement links TRBV27 to TRBJ2-7, with 11 bases fitting TRBD1. The CDR3 extends over 13 amino acids. The V and J ends lost 6 bases and 6 bases, in that order; junction bases with no gene match: 4. CDR1 MNHEY and CDR2 SMNVEV come from the germline V gene (reference sequence).

This clone was picked up a small number of times. V usage is TRBV2 and J usage is TRBJ1-1; D is uncertain. Germline CDR1 and CDR2: SNHLY and FYNNEI. The CDR3 length is 12 residues. V dropped 7 bases and J dropped 0 bases, with 6 bases sitting between them. CDR3 amino acids: CASNYLNTEAFF. The CDR3 DNA is TGTGCCAGCAATTATCTGAACACTGAAGCTTTCTTT.

The rearrangement links TRBV5-1 to TRBJ2-1; D is possibly TRBD2 (5 bases). Germline CDR1 reads SGHRS; CDR2 reads YFSETQ. This CDR3 has 13 residues. V was trimmed by 4 bases and J by 9 bases, leaving 14 bases between them. CDR3 sequence: CASSLGRAGEQFF. The CDR3 DNA follows: TGCGCCAGCAGCCTCGGTAGGGCGGGTGAGCAGTTCTTC.

This sequence joins TRBV15 and TRBJ2-3; 10 positions agree with TRBD1. V was pared by 4 bases and J by 4 bases, with 11 bases of the junction left unmatched. The germline V gene encodes CDR1 LNHNV and CDR2 YYDKDF (reference sequence). The CDR3 is made up of 17 amino acids. DNA of the CDR3: TGTGCCACCAGCACCCGACGAGGGACAGGGGTGTCAGATACGCAGTATTTT. This translates into CATSTRRGTGVSDTQYF.

This chain connects TRBV4-1 to TRBJ1-1; perhaps TRBD1 as D (5 bases). Germline-derived CDR1 and CDR2 are MGHRA and YSYEKL. The CDR3 spans 19 residues. V dropped 4 bases and J dropped 6 bases, with 30 bases sitting between them. The DNA for the CDR3 is TGCGCCAGCAGCCCCGTTGCGACAGCGCCGCAGAGGCTCATCGCTGAAGCTTTCTTT. Its protein product is CASSPVATAPQRLIAEAFF.

V gene TRBV6-5 combines with J gene TRBJ1-1; maybe TRBD1 (5 bases). The germline V and J ends were trimmed by 0 bases and 0 bases, with 8 bases remaining between them. CDR1 and CDR2 from the germline V gene are MNHEY and SVGAGI. This CDR3 region has 15 residues. This CDR3 reads CASSYSQGMNTEAFF. DNA of the CDR3: TGTGCCAGCAGTTACTCGCAGGGTATGAACACTGAAGCTTTCTTT.

CDR3 bases: TGTGCCAGCAGCTTAGTGGGGGGACTGAGCGATGGGTATGAGCAGTTCTTC. This codes for CASSLVGGLSDGYEQFF. The V gene is TRBV7-9, the J gene TRBJ2-1; D is possibly TRBD2 (6 bases). The CDR3 is 17 amino acids. In germline, CDR1 is SEHNR, CDR2 FQNEAQ (reference sequence). The V gene lost 1 base and the J gene lost 8 bases, with 21 bases spanning the gap.

This chain links TRBV18 with TRBJ1-2, with a tentative D call TRBD1 (5 bases). Germline CDR1 reads KGHSH; CDR2 reads LQKENI. The CDR3 is 14 residues long. Deletions cut 2 bases from V and 8 bases from J, with 15 bases between. As DNA, the CDR3 is TGTGCCAGCTCACCAGTTCTGGCGTACAGGGGCTACACCTTC. It yields the protein CASSPVLAYRGYTF.

The chain recombines TRBV4-1 with TRBJ2-4, with 15 bases identical to TRBD2. Germline V CDR1 and CDR2: MGHRA, YSYEKL. V shed 1 base, J shed 8 bases, and the junction held 3 bases outside the gene matches. This CDR3 spans 16 amino acids. The chain's CDR3 is CASSQAGLAGGDIQYF. CDR3 bases: TGCGCCAGCAGCCAAGCCGGACTAGCGGGAGGGGACATTCAGTACTTC.

The chain carries TRBV5-1 and TRBJ2-1; 9 bases line up with TRBD2. V dropped 2 bases and J dropped 5; count of bases not matched to a gene: 5. The CDR3 runs 15 residues. CDR1 is SGHRS, CDR2 YFSETQ, per germline. The DNA for the CDR3 is TGCGCCAGCAGCTTTAGGAGACTAGCGGACAATGAGCAGTTCTTC. This codes for CASSFRRLADNEQFF.

The gene calls are TRBV6-5 and TRBJ1-6; D remains ambiguous. The germline V gene encodes CDR1 MNHEY and CDR2 SVGAGI. V lost 5 bases and J lost 7, with 9 bases in between. The CDR3 contains 13 residues. CDR3 nucleotides: TGTGCCAGCAGTCTTTTGCGCAATTCACCCCTCCACTTT. The encoded protein is CASSLLRNSPLHF.

The CDR3 is CISTAGFYGYTF. CDR3 nucleotide sequence: TGTATAAGCACAGCAGGCTTCTATGGCTACACCTTC. V and J are TRBV2 and TRBJ1-2; D unclear. CDR1 is SNHLY and CDR2 is FYNNEI in the germline V gene. This CDR3 spans 12 amino acids.

As for this clone: The same CDR3 is also encoded by other DNA sequences in this sample. The V gene is TRBV3-1 (or the pseudogene TRBV3-2), the J gene TRBJ1-1, with 9 bases that match TRBD1. Germline V CDR1 and CDR2: LGHDT, YNNKEL (reference sequence). The CDR3 covers 13 residues. V was pared by 4 bases and J by 5 bases, with 2 bases of the junction left unmatched. This chain's CDR3 is CASSLTGGTEAFF. The CDR3 bases are TGTGCCAGCAGCCTGACAGGGGGTACTGAAGCTTTCTTT.

This chain joins TRBV10-1 and TRBJ2-1, with 9 bases identical to TRBD1. The CDR3 has 15 amino acids. CDR1 WNHNN and CDR2 SYGVQD come from the germline V gene (reference sequence). J lost 5 bases, V lost 1 base, and 3 bases had no gene match. In DNA, the CDR3 is TGCGCCAGCAGTGAGTGGGACAGGGAGGACAATGAGCAGTTCTTC. Its protein is CASSEWDREDNEQFF.

Here the CDR3 DNA reads TGTGCCAGCAGCGCCGCCGGGAGGCAGGGACTCACCGGGGAGCTGTTTTTT. It codes for CASSAAGRQGLTGELFF. The chain is built from TRBV9 and TRBJ2-2; 7 bases map to TRBD2. CDR1 and CDR2 from the germline V gene are SGDLS and YYNGEE. The CDR3 has 17 residues. J was trimmed by 4 bases and V by 3 bases; bases with no gene match: 12.

This chain links TRBV16 with TRBJ2-5; D uncertain. Germline lookup yields CDR1 KGHSY and CDR2 FQNENV. V lost 1 base to trimming and J lost 2 bases, with 8 bases between them. The CDR3 consists of 14 residues. The CDR3 nucleotides read TGTGCCAGCAGCCAATGGCACGGGCAAGAGACCCAGTACTTC. This sequence encodes CASSQWHGQETQYF.

The V call is TRBV27, the J call TRBJ1-5; TRBD1 aligns across 8 bases. Germline trimming cut 5 bases from V and 3 bases from J; bases unmatched to any gene: 6. The CDR3 spans 15 residues. Germline V gene sequence: CDR1 MNHEY, CDR2 SMNVEV (reference sequence). CDR3 DNA: TGTGCCAGCAGTAGAAGGACAGGGCACAATCAGCCCCAGCATTTT. It is translated as CASSRRTGHNQPQHF.

The chain couples TRBV7-9 to TRBJ2-1; 7 bases agree with TRBD1. Per the germline V gene, CDR1 is SEHNR and CDR2 is FQNEAQ (reference sequence). This CDR3 comprises 15 residues. V lost 4 bases to trimming and J lost 12 bases; unmatched junction nucleotides: 15. CDR3 nucleotide sequence: TGTGCCAGCAGCTCCTCCAGGGGGATTTCAATGTTGCAGTTCTTC. Its protein is CASSSSRGISMLQFF.

The chain couples TRBV11-2 to TRBJ1-1; TRBD1 agrees at 7 bases. CDR3 size: 12 residues. Germline-derived CDR1 and CDR2 are SGHAT and FQNNGV. The J segment lost 7 bases and the V segment lost 4 bases, leaving 3 bases of the junction unmatched. As DNA, the CDR3 is TGTGCCAGCAGCTGGCGGGACAGTGAAGCTTTCTTT. It translates to CASSWRDSEAFF.

DNA for the CDR3: TGTGCCAGCAGCGGGACAGGGTTGTCTGGAAACACCATATATTTT. Its translation: CASSGTGLSGNTIYF. The chain joins TRBV11-3 to TRBJ1-3; TRBD1 aligns across 9 bases. V gave up 5 bases and J gave up 1 base; unmatched junction bases: 3. CDR1 and CDR2 (germline): SGHNT, YENEEA. The CDR3 sequence is 15 residues long. The full variable domain, with the rest looked up from reference TRBV11-3 and TRBJ1-3, is EAGVVQSPRYKIIEKKQPVAFWCNPISGHNTLYWYLQNLGQGPELLIRYENEEAVDDSQLPKDRFSAERLKGVDSTLKIQPAELGDSAVYLCASSGTGLSGNTIYFGEGSWLTVV.

In this sample, this clone turned up once. V gene TRBV21-1 combines with J gene TRBJ1-6; the DNA was not used to check the table's D call, TRBD1. TRBV21-1 is given as a pseudogene. The CDR3 spans 19 residues. CDR3 DNA sequence: TGTGCCAGCAGCAAGGTGCAGGGGGCCTTGAGCTCCTATAATTCACCCCTCCACTTT. Translated: CASSKVQGALSSYNSPLHF.

The chain has TRBV5-1 and TRBJ2-5; the D is unclear. The germline CDR1 and CDR2 sequences are SGHRS and YFSETQ. V dropped 2 bases and J dropped 0 bases, with 8 bases sitting between them. The CDR3 has 14 amino acids. CDR3: CASSFLTDQETQYF. CDR3 nucleotide sequence: TGCGCCAGCAGCTTTCTCACGGACCAAGAGACCCAGTACTTC.

The chain is built from TRBV2 and TRBJ2-5, with 9 bases that match TRBD2. The V gene end was trimmed by 7 bases and the J gene end by 4 bases; junction bases not matched to a gene: 10. Germline CDR1 SNHLY, CDR2 FYNNEI. The CDR3 consists of 15 residues. In nucleotides, the CDR3 is TGTGCCAGCATTTTGTCGCGGGAGGGTGCAGAGACCCAGTACTTC. Translating gives CASILSREGAETQYF. The entire variable domain, with the rest obtained from reference TRBV2 and TRBJ2-5, is as follows: EPEVTQTPSHQVTQMGQEVILRCVPISNHLYFYWYRQILGQKVEFLVSFYNNEISEKSEIFDDQFSVERPDGSNFTLKIRSTKLEDSAMYFCASILSREGAETQYFGPGTRLLVL.

The V call is TRBV14, the J call TRBJ1-1, with D uncertain. V lost 4 bases and J 4 bases, leaving 10 bases between the germline ends. This CDR3 contains 13 residues. Germline-derived CDR1 and CDR2 are SGHDN and FVKESK. CDR3 coding DNA: TGTGCCAGCAGCCGAAAGGAGAGCACTGAAGCTTTCTTT. Translated: CASSRKESTEAFF.